The entry below describes one T cell receptor (beta chain). TCRdb reprocessed the RT-PCR reads via MiXCR and lists one record per CDR3 protein. The sample carries about 960,000 distinct CDR3 sequences, roughly 17% recorded once. This specimen comes from a study of patients and donors after allogeneic stem cell transplantation. The source is a human donor who was either an allogeneic HSCT recipient or a stem cell or donor lymphocyte infusion donor (not recorded which). It is not recorded whose cells these are; they may come from a transplant donor. The sequenced sample consisted of blood, either unsorted or a sorted T cell fraction (not recorded which).

CDR3 nucleotide sequence: TGTGCCAGCAGCTCCACCGGGACAGGGATTTCCTATGGCTACACCTTC. Translation gives CASSSTGTGISYGYTF. This chain links TRBV7-9 with TRBJ1-2; TRBD1 agrees at 9 bases. This CDR3 is built from 16 residues. Germline V gene data show CDR1 as SEHNR and CDR2 as FQNEAQ (reference sequence). V lost 4 bases and J lost 4; bases outside the gene matches: 10.